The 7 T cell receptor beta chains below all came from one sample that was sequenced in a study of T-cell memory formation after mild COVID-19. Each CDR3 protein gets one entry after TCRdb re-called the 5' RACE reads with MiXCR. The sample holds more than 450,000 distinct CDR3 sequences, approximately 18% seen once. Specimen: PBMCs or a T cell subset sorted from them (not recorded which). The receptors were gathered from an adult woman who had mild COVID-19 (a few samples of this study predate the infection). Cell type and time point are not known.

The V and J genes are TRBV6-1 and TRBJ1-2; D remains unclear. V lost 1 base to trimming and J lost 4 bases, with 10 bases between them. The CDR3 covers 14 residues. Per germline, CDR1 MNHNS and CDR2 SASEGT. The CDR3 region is CASSEGQAFYGYTF. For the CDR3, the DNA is TGTGCCAGCAGTGAAGGTCAAGCGTTCTATGGCTACACCTTC.

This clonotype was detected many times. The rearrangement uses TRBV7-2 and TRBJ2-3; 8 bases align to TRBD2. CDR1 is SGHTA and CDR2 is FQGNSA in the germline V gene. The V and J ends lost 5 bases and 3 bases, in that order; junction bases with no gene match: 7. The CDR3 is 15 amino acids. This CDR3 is CASSPSGSLTDTQYF. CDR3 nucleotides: TGTGCCAGCAGCCCGAGCGGGAGCTTAACAGATACGCAGTATTTT.

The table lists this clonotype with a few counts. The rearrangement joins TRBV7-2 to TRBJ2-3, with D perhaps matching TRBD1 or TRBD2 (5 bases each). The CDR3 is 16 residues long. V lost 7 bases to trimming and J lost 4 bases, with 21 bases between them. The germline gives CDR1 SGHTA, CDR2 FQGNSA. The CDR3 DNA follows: TGTGCCAGCACCTACCTGGGCGGGCGAGGGGCAGATACGCAGTATTTT. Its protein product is CASTYLGGRGADTQYF.

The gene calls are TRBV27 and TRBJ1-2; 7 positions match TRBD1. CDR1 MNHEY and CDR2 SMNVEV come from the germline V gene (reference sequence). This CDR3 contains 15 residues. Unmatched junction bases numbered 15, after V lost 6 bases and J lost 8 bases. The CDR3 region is CASSPEGTAGRGYTF. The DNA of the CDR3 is TGTGCCAGCAGCCCGGAAGGGACAGCGGGAAGGGGCTACACCTTC.

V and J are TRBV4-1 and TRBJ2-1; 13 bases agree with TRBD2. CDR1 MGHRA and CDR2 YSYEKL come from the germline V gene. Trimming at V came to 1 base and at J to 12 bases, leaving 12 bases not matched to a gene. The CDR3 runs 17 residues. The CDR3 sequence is CASSQARTGLAGVGQFF. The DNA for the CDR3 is TGCGCCAGCAGCCAAGCCCGGACTGGACTAGCGGGAGTAGGGCAGTTCTTC.

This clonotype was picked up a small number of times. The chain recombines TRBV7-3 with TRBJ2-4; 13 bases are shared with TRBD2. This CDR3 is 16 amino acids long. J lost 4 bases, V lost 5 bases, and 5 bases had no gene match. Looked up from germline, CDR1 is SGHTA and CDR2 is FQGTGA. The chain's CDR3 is CASSPRTSGRKNIQYF. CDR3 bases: TGTGCCAGCAGCCCCCGGACTAGCGGGAGAAAAAACATTCAGTACTTC.

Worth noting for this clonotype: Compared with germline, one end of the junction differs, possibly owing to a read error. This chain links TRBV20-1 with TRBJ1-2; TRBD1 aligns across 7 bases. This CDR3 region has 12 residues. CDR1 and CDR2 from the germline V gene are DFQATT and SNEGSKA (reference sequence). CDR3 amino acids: CSARAGTAVGAF. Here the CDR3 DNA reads TGCAGTGCTAGAGCAGGGACAGCCGTCGGAGCCTTC.